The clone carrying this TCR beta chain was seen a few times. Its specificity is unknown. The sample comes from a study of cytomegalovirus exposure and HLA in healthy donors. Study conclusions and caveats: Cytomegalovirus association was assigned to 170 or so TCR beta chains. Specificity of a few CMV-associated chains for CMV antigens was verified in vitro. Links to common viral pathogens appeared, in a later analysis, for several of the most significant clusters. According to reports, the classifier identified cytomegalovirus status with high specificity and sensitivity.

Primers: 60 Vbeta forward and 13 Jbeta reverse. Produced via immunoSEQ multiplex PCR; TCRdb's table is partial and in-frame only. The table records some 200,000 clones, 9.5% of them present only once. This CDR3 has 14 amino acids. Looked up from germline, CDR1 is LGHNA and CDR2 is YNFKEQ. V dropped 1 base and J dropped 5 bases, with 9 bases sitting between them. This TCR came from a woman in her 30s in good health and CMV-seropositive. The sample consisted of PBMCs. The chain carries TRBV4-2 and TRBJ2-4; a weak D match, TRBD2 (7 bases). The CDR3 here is CASSQVGGQNIQYF. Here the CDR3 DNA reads TGTGCCAGCAGCCAAGTGGGGGGGCAAAACATTCAGTACTTC.